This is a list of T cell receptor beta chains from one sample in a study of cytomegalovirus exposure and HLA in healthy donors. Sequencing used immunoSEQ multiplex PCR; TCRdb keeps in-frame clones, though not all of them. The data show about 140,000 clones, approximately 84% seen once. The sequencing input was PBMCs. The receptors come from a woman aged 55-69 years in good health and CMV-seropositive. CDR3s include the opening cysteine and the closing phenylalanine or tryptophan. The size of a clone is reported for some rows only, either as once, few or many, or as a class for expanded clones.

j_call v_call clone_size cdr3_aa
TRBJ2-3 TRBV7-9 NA CASSRSLDTQYF
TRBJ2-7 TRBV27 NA CASTLREGYEQYF
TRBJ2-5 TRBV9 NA CASSARSGTGVKTQYF
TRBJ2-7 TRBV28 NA CASSTGTSGYEQYF
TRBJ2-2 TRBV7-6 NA CASSFRQGTRSFAGELFF
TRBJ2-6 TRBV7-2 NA CASSLTGNVGANVLTF
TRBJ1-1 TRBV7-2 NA CASRTGTSNTEAFF
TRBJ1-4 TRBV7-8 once CASSDVTGVVTNEKLFF
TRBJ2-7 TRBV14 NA CASSPTGLSSYEQYF
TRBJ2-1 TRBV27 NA CASSLGQYNEQFF
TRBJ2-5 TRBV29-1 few CSVDGQIQETQYF
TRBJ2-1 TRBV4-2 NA CASSQDLEMVF
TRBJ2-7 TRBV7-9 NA CASSLTPGRTSSYEQYF
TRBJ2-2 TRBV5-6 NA CASSFGKPPTGELFF
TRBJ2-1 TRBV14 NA CASSALAGGGYNEQFF
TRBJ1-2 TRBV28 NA CASMKGQGASSYGYTF
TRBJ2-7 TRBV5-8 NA CASSPLPYEQYF
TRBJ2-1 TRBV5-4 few CASSPGPGLAVYNEQFF
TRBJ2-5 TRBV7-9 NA CASRTYQETQYF
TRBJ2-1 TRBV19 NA CASSIRLAGGGYNEQFF
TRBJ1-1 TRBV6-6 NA CASSTPGTPNPEAFF
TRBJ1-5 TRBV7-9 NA CASSQDTRNQPQHF
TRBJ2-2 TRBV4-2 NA CASSYDTGELFF
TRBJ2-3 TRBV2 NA CASSEAGTSGLDTQYF
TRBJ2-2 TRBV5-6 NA CASSLVMEAGELFF
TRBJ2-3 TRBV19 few CASMGAGDTQYF
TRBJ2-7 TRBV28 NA CASVRTGLDYEQYF
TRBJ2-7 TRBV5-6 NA CASSPRGGRLHEQYF
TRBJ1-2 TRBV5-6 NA CASSRAGQWIGYTF
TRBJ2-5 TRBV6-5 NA CASSYSRWAQTQYF
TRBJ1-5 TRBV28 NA CASSPLRQVRSPQHF
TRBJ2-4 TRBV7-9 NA CASSLAGRDSKNIQYF
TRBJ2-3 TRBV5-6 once CTSTPGLGLPDTQYF
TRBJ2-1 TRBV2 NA CASSRGLAVNSYNEQFF
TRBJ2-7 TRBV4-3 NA CASSQDATSDEQYF
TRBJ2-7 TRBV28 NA CASAGTGVYEQYF
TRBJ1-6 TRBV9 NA CASSPRDSSSPLHF
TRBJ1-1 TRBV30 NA CAWIKSVAGNVNTEAFF
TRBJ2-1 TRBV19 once CASSMGLTAFFHEQFF
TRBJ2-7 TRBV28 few CASRRGEQYF
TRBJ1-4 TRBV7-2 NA CASSLDRSNEKLFF
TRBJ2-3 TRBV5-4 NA CASSSAGTDTQYF
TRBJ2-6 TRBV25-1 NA CASSEYPGPGANVLTF